The source of this T cell receptor beta chain is a study of CD8 T cells in ankylosing spondylitis. The study, taken as a whole, reports: Some motif variants were previously reported in reactive arthritis synovial fluid and blood. Disease-associated clonotypes exhibited CD8+ identity and were relatively infrequent in peripheral blood. It appeared that ankylosing spondylitis blood was characterized by a TCR beta motif of several highly homologous variants. Within matched ankylosing spondylitis synovial fluid, disease-linked clones were reportedly significantly enriched.

This clonotype appeared a few times. Its target is not known. Making the TCR beta libraries involved quantitative 5'-RACE with molecular barcodes. Using its own MiXCR run on the 5' RACE reads, TCRdb lists one record per CDR3 protein. The sample carries 450,000 to 550,000 distinct CDR3 sequences, over 4% recorded once. V was pared by 7 bases and J by 2 bases, with 39 bases between. Germline V gene lookup returns CDR1 SGHTA and CDR2 FQGTGA. This CDR3 is built from 22 residues. The clonotype was recovered from a male donor with ankylosing spondylitis. The chain carries TRBV7-3 and TRBJ2-7; weak D call: TRBD2 (6 bases). The specimen was blood, either unsorted or a sorted T cell fraction (not recorded which). The DNA for the CDR3 is TGTGCCAGCACCAATCCTTGGACGGGGGTCCCCAACTATCTGCGGGTCCCCTACGAGCAGTACTTC. It specifies CASTNPWTGVPNYLRVPYEQYF.